This TCR beta chain was sequenced in a study of blood T cell repertoires in COVID-19 (dated by TCRdb to the early 2020s). Regarding the complete study: Collaborator samples came from the United States, Italy and Spain and covered acute and convalescent phases of COVID-19. A freely available public database, intended as a resource for researchers studying the immune response to SARS-CoV-2, is where the repertoires were released. Samples were obtained from the ongoing ImmuneRACE study (first 160 participants) and from about 1,300 subjects provided by 6 global collaborators. Deeply sampled blood TCRbeta repertoires from subjects exposed to, actively infected with, or recovered from COVID-19 were included in the dataset. The sample metadata nearly always contained a de-identified subject ID, COVID-19 status, age in years and sex. Where available, HLA class I and class II types were obtained from metadata supplied by the sample provider rather than from assay-based typing. The material from the prospective study consisted of cDNA or gDNA derived from T cells, B-cell-depleted T cells, or PBMCs. Overall study outcomes, separate from this receptor: Clinical and demographic metadata were provided uncurated, with the amount varying by source and participant.

On this clone: This clone's antigen is unknown. There are no base qualities to consult, and no much larger clone falls within one base.

At one collaborating source in Seattle, patients were enrolled during active infection and were followed longitudinally through the course of disease. The collaborating institutions used their own protocols to collect whole blood in K2EDTA tubes. For TCRbeta analysis, collaborators shipped samples in one of three forms: frozen whole blood, isolated PBMCs, or DNA extracted from either of those sample types. Trimming takes 4 bases from V and 2 bases from J, and the germline ends sit 14 bases apart. CDR1 and CDR2 are drawn from the germline V gene: MRHNA, SNTAGT. CDR3 length: 15 amino acids, cysteine to phenylalanine. The sequence is cut down to CDR3 DNA, 45 bases in frame from base 1. The immunoSEQ Assay, a bias-controlled multiplex PCR, was used to amplify TCRbeta CDR3 regions from genomic DNA. The source study handled its data this way. Within the assay, amplification of reference gene primers was used to estimate how many nucleated cells each sample contained. To quantify the absolute abundance of each unique TCRbeta CDR3 rearrangement, sequence reads were collapsed and filtered. For each sample, productive Simpson clonality was calculated as the square root of Simpson's diversity index over productive rearrangements. TCRdb stores this immuneACCESS table with in-frame sequences only. Part of the clones is absent; in the studies checked, under half of the shortfall reflects unresolved V genes, and no reason is known for the rest. The V and J calls and the clone size are those of that table, but D and trimming were determined from the DNA. This sample comprises some 220,000 clones, approximately 91% of them detected only once. The top ten clones comprise around 0.9% of the sample.

The source material was peripheral blood. The clonotype comes from a man under 40 with COVID-19, enrolled during active disease. The rearrangement joined TRBV6-4 to TRBJ1-1; a tentative D match to TRBD1 spans 5 bases. CDR3 protein: CASSANGGGNTEAFF. The DNA is TGTGCCAGCAGTGCTAACGGCGGGGGAAACACTGAAGCTTTCTTT.